These T cell receptor beta chains were read from a single sample in a study of T cell changes during pregnancy in multiple sclerosis. Measured with immunoSEQ multiplex PCR; TCRdb has only the in-frame clones, and not every one. The sample shows approximately 49,000 clones, 90% to 95% of them seen only once. Sequenced here: peripheral blood, sampled after pregnancy. The receptors were gathered from a female donor with multiple sclerosis, enrolled in a pregnancy study. The CDR3 runs from the conserved cysteine through the conserved F or W. Part of the rows lack a size; the others show once, few, many or a class for expanded clones.

V gene: TRBV7-2; clone size: once; CDR3 protein: CASTVGGARQPQHF
V gene: TRBV2; clone size: NA; CDR3 protein: CASSETRGVTGELFF
V gene: TRBV27; clone size: once; CDR3 protein: CASSLFGQGAGELFF
V gene: TRBV19; clone size: once; CDR3 protein: CASSIGAGGPMNTEAFF
V gene: TRBV6-5; clone size: NA; CDR3 protein: CASSVGTTNNSPLHF
V gene: TRBV9; clone size: NA; CDR3 protein: CASSVGPRLDVGGFGYF
V gene: TRBV7-3; clone size: NA; CDR3 protein: CASSKISSGRNNEQFF
V gene: TRBV27; clone size: NA; CDR3 protein: CASSLGPQGGSPLHF
V gene: TRBV9; clone size: NA; CDR3 protein: CASSVGGGGLLYNEQFF
V gene: TRBV7-6; clone size: NA; CDR3 protein: CASSLASVTGGEQYF
V gene: TRBV9; clone size: NA; CDR3 protein: CASTPLHLAATEAFF
V gene: TRBV7-9; clone size: NA; CDR3 protein: CASSFDLDEQYF
V gene: TRBV4-3; clone size: NA; CDR3 protein: CASSQVRGTGDEKLFF
V gene: TRBV18; clone size: NA; CDR3 protein: CASSPFSPEVQGEQFF
V gene: TRBV7-2; clone size: NA; CDR3 protein: CASSFGTENEKLFF
V gene: TRBV19; clone size: NA; CDR3 protein: CASRPSSPVTDTQYF
V gene: TRBV30; clone size: NA; CDR3 protein: CAWGDSSYEQYF
V gene: TRBV7-3; clone size: NA; CDR3 protein: CASSLEGVTGELFF
V gene: TRBV6-5; clone size: once; CDR3 protein: CASRTGKNEKLFF
V gene: TRBV11-2; clone size: NA; CDR3 protein: CASSLGQLAGGPLPNEQFF
V gene: TRBV30; clone size: NA; CDR3 protein: CAWSQGQWHQPQHF
V gene: TRBV9; clone size: NA; CDR3 protein: CASSAGQSRDYGYTF
V gene: TRBV30; clone size: few; CDR3 protein: CAWSRLADSTDTQYF
V gene: TRBV5-5; clone size: NA; CDR3 protein: CASSAGLAGADTQYF
V gene: TRBV5-6; clone size: NA; CDR3 protein: CASSLRGNQETQYF
V gene: TRBV2; clone size: NA; CDR3 protein: CASSVRQGPYNEQFF
V gene: TRBV7-2; clone size: NA; CDR3 protein: CASSLERTAGNYGYTF
V gene: TRBV2; clone size: NA; CDR3 protein: CASQFGLAGDLNIQYF